This TCR beta chain was captured in a study of T-cell reconstitution after alpha-beta-depleted transplantation in children. In its sample, this clonotype was seen many times. The CDR3 is 14 residues long. Trimming removed 4 bases from V and 2 bases from J; junction bases left unmatched: 0. The TCRbeta library was prepared with unique molecular identifiers. TCRdb reprocessed the PCR reads with MiXCR, giving one entry per CDR3 protein. The sample lists about 610,000 distinct CDR3 sequences; 10% were seen once. The J gene is TRBJ2-7, the V gene TRBV12-3 or TRBV12-4; the match to TRBD2 covers 12 bases. This receptor was taken from a human donor who donated a stem cell graft to a child with acute myeloid leukemia. The specimen comprised PBMCs from the stem cell graft donor, sampled from the stem cell graft. The CDR3 nucleotides are TGTGCCAGCAGTTCTAGCGGGAGGGCCTACGAGCAGTACTTC. It translates to CASSSSGRAYEQYF.